Listed below are T cell receptor beta chains from one sample, sequenced in a study of prognosis after radiotherapy for stage I lung cancer. TCRdb analysed the multiplex PCR reads with MiXCR anew, one entry per CDR3 protein. The sample holds about 59,000 distinct CDR3 sequences, roughly 29% seen once. Sequenced here: PBMCs, sampled before or after stereotactic body radiation therapy (not recorded which). These receptors were collected from a donor over 45 with non-small cell lung cancer. Each CDR3 is given with its conserved first and last residue. D genes are given only for firm matches. The size entry is marked missing in some rows and otherwise reads once, few, many or a size class.

TRBV19	many	.	TRBJ1-1	TGTGCCAGTAGTGTCCAGACCCTGAACGCTGAAGCTTTCTTT	CASSVQTLNAEAFF
TRBV7-9	many	.	TRBJ2-7	TGTGCCAGCAGCTTAGCGATCGACGGGTCCTACGAGCAGTACTTC	CASSLAIDGSYEQYF
TRBV2	many	.	TRBJ1-2	TGTGCCAGCAGTGAAGGCTTGGGGTCTGGCTACACCTTC	CASSEGLGSGYTF
TRBV20-1	many	.	TRBJ1-4	TGCAGTGCGAGCCCCCGCCGGGGGGCTAATGAAAAACTGTTTTTT	CSASPRRGANEKLFF
TRBV5-1	.	TRBD1	TRBJ2-2	TGCGCCAGCAGCTTGTCCGGACAGGTGTTTCCCGGGGAGCTGTTTTTT	CASSLSGQVFPGELFF
TRBV11-1	many	.	TRBJ2-2	TGTGCCAGCAGCTTACGCCCAAGCGGCGGGGAGCTGTTTTTT	CASSLRPSGGELFF
TRBV12-3/TRBV12-4	many	TRBD2	TRBJ2-3	TGTGCCAGCAATCCCTCTAGCGGGGGGGCGACAGATACGCAGTATTTT	CASNPSSGGATDTQYF
TRBV12-3/TRBV12-4	many	.	TRBJ1-6	TGTGCCAGCAGTTTGGGCGGCGCCTATTCACCCCTCCACTTT	CASSLGGAYSPLHF
TRBV5-1	many	.	TRBJ2-3	TGCGCCAGCAGCTTGGACCCGAAAGATACGCAGTATTTT	CASSLDPKDTQYF
TRBV4-1	many	TRBD1	TRBJ1-2	TGCGCCAGCAGCCAACAATACTCAGGGGGCGCGATAGGCGGCTACACCTTC	CASSQQYSGGAIGGYTF
TRBV20-1	many	TRBD2	TRBJ2-3	TGCAGTGCTAGAGATCCGCCTAGCGGGGGGGAGACAGATACGCAGTATTTT	CSARDPPSGGETDTQYF
TRBV4-1	many	TRBD1	TRBJ1-2	TGCGCCAGCAGCCAGGAGAGGTCCAGGGGGCAATCTGGCTACACCTTC	CASSQERSRGQSGYTF